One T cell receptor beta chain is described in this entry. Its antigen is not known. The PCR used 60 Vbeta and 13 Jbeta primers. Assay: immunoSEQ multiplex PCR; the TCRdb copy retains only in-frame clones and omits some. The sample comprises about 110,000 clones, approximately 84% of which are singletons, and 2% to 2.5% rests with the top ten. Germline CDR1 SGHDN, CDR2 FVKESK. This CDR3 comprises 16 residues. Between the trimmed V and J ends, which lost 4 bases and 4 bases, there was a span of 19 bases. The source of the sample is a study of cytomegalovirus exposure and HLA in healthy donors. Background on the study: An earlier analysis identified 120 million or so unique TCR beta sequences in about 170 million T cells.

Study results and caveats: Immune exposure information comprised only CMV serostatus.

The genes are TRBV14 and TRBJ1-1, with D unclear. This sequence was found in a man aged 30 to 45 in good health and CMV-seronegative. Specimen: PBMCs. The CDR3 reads CASSRGGPTGSTEAFF. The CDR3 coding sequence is TGTGCCAGCAGCCGTGGAGGACCGACGGGGAGCACTGAAGCTTTCTTT.